What follows are 13 T cell receptor beta chains derived from one specimen sequenced in a study of blood T cell repertoires in COVID-19. Some clones are missing from TCRdb's copy, which holds only in-frame ones; the method was immunoSEQ multiplex PCR. Here the sample spans approximately 210,000 clones, about nine tenths being singletons. Sample: peripheral blood. These TCRs come from a man in his forties with acute or convalescent COVID-19.

The rearrangement uses TRBV21-1 and TRBJ2-3; no DNA check was done on the table's D call, TRBD1. TRBV21-1 is assigned pseudogene status. The CDR3 consists of 16 residues. The CDR3 loop reads CASSKGKGGLRDTQYF. The CDR3 DNA follows: TGTGCCAGCAGCAAAGGGAAAGGGGGCCTGAGAGATACGCAGTATTTT.

The chain has TRBV12-3 or TRBV12-4 and TRBJ2-1; D uncertain. The V end was cut by 3 bases, the J end by 7 bases, with 7 bases between. CDR3 size: 12 residues. CDR3 DNA: TGTGCCAGCAGTTTTGCGGCGAATGAGCAGTTCTTC. Translated: CASSFAANEQFF.

The rearrangement uses TRBV3-1 (or the pseudogene TRBV3-2) and TRBJ1-1; D perhaps matches TRBD1 (5 bases). The V end lost 4 bases, the J end lost 0 bases, and 12 bases lay between the germline ends. The CDR3 covers 15 residues. Germline V lookup: CDR1 LGHDT, CDR2 YNNKEL (reference sequence). Written as DNA, the CDR3 is TGTGCCAGCAGCCCCCGGACATCCCTGAACACTGAAGCTTTCTTT. It specifies CASSPRTSLNTEAFF.

The chain links TRBV7-2 to TRBJ1-1; possibly TRBD1 for D (5 bases). The V and J ends lost 3 bases and 5 bases respectively, with 13 bases between them. Germline V CDR1 and CDR2: SGHTA, FQGNSA. The CDR3 covers 14 residues. CDR3 loop: CASSLGGSWTEAFF. CDR3 coding DNA: TGTGCCAGCAGCTTGGGGGGTTCGTGGACTGAAGCTTTCTTT.

This clone occurred a few times. This chain's CDR3 is CASSFQTGQNTEAFF. CDR3 nucleotide sequence: TGCGCCAGCAGCTTTCAGACAGGGCAGAACACTGAAGCTTTCTTT. The chain is built from TRBV5-1 and TRBJ1-1, with 7 bases lining up with TRBD1. The CDR3 extends over 15 amino acids. Trimming at V came to 2 bases and at J to 1 base, leaving 5 bases not matched to a gene. The V gene's germline CDR1 is SGHRS and CDR2 YFSETQ.

The chain joins TRBV15 to TRBJ1-2; D ambiguous. The germline V gene has CDR1 LNHNV and CDR2 YYDKDF (reference sequence). V shed 4 bases and J shed 7 bases, with 16 bases lying between them. The CDR3 loop spans 14 amino acids. CDR3 region: CATSIWEGETGYTF. Written as DNA, the CDR3 is TGTGCCACCAGCATATGGGAGGGCGAAACTGGCTACACCTTC.

The chain links TRBV10-1 to TRBJ2-3, with 12 bases matching TRBD1. CDR1 is WNHNN, CDR2 SYGVQD, per germline (reference sequence). The CDR3 has 16 amino acids. Trimming at V came to 8 bases and at J to 3 bases, leaving 9 bases not matched to a gene. In nucleotides, the CDR3 is TGCGCCAGCTCAGAAGGGGACAGGGGGCGAACAGATACGCAGTATTTT. Residues: CASSEGDRGRTDTQYF.

This clone was detected only a few times. The V gene is TRBV5-6, the J gene TRBJ1-6; 8 nucleotides line up with TRBD1. The CDR3 covers 17 residues. Trimming removed 1 base from V and 5 bases from J; junction bases left unmatched: 8. Germline V CDR1 and CDR2: SGHDT, YYEEEE. CDR3 sequence: CASSLLRTGLDNSPLHF. CDR3 DNA sequence: TGTGCCAGCAGCTTGTTGAGGACAGGGCTTGATAATTCACCCCTCCACTTT. The full variable domain, its missing parts supplied by reference TRBV5-6 and TRBJ1-6, is DAGVTQSPTHLIKTRGQQVTLRCSPKSGHDTVSWYQQALGQGPQFIFQYYEEEERQRGNFPDRFSGHQFPNYSSELNVNALLLGDSALYLCASSLLRTGLDNSPLHFGNGTRLTVT.

This clone was observed many times. The genes are TRBV4-1 and TRBJ1-4, with 9 nucleotides matching TRBD1. Germline V gives CDR1 MGHRA, CDR2 YSYEKL. The trim removed 1 base at V and 1 base at J, leaving 4 bases unmatched. This CDR3 spans 17 amino acids. CDR3 in amino acids: CASSQGDRVRTNEKLFF. DNA for the CDR3: TGCGCCAGCAGCCAAGGGGACAGGGTCAGAACTAATGAAAAACTGTTTTTT.

The V gene is TRBV12-3 or TRBV12-4, the J gene TRBJ1-6; weak D call: TRBD1 (5 bases). V was pared by 3 bases and J by 10 bases, with 10 bases between. The CDR3 contains 13 residues. DNA for the CDR3: TGTGCCAGCAGTTTGGACACGAGGTCACCCCTCCACTTT. Its protein product is CASSLDTRSPLHF.

The V call is TRBV7-9, the J call TRBJ2-5; 7 positions match TRBD1. Per the germline V gene, CDR1 is SEHNR and CDR2 is FQNEAQ (reference sequence). The CDR3 extends over 14 amino acids. With V trimmed by 5 bases and J by 5 bases, 8 bases remained unmatched. The CDR3 region is CASSPTGRGETQYF. The CDR3 bases are TGTGCCAGCAGCCCGACAGGGAGAGGGGAGACCCAGTACTTC.

This clone was seen a handful of times. This CDR3 reads CSAGDRANAFF. Here the CDR3 DNA reads TGCAGTGCTGGGGACAGGGCGAATGCTTTCTTT. The rearrangement joins TRBV20-1 to TRBJ1-1; 9 nucleotides agree with TRBD1. The length of the CDR3 is 11 residues. The junction had 6 bases not matched to a gene; V was cut back by 5 bases and J by 11 bases. Germline assignment: CDR1 DFQATT and CDR2 SNEGSKA (reference sequence).

The genes are TRBV27 and TRBJ2-5, with D hard to call. Trimming shortened V by 2 bases and J by 5 bases, and 12 bases separated the two germline ends. Germline V gives CDR1 MNHEY, CDR2 SMNVEV (reference sequence). This CDR3 is built from 14 residues. The DNA for the CDR3 is TGTGCCAGCAGTTTAGGGCTAACTGGGGAGACCCAGTACTTC. Its translation: CASSLGLTGETQYF.